The 10 T cell receptor beta chains reported below all come from one sample, sequenced in a study of blood T cells in healthy people across ages. The second PCR ran about 6 to 11 cycles with a sample-barcoded 5' primer and J-beta primers. TCRdb ran MiXCR on the 5' RACE reads and lists one entry per CDR3 protein. The profile shows 1.5 million to 2 million distinct CDR3 sequences, around half of them singletons. The sample taken for sequencing was blood. These receptors originate from a woman between 40 and 55 years old in good health.

The chain couples TRBV7-2 to TRBJ2-1; the D is unclear. Between the trimmed V and J ends, which lost 5 bases and 5 bases, there was a span of 10 bases. Germline V CDR1 and CDR2: SGHTA, FQGNSA. The CDR3 contains 13 residues. CDR3: CASSLRTHNEQFF. Written as DNA, the CDR3 is TGTGCCAGCAGCCTACGGACCCACAATGAGCAGTTCTTC.

The J gene is TRBJ2-3, the V gene TRBV20-1; D unclear. The CDR3 is made up of 14 amino acids. V was trimmed by 5 bases and J by 4 bases, leaving 16 bases between them. Germline V gene sequence: CDR1 DFQATT, CDR2 SNEGSKA (reference sequence). CDR3 residues: CSAPTGLGADTQYF. The DNA for the CDR3 is TGCAGTGCTCCGACGGGCCTAGGCGCAGATACGCAGTATTTT.

The chain combines TRBV27 with TRBJ1-6; possibly TRBD1 for D (6 bases). The CDR3 has 14 residues. The V gene lost 3 bases and the J gene lost 10 bases, with 13 bases spanning the gap. From germline, CDR1 is MNHEY and CDR2 SMNVEV (reference sequence). DNA for the CDR3: TGTGCCAGCAGTTTCGCCAGGGGAAGATCACCCCTCCACTTT. This codes for CASSFARGRSPLHF.

The chain couples TRBV5-1 to TRBJ1-2; D is ambiguous. Per germline, CDR1 SGHRS and CDR2 YFSETQ. CDR3 size: 14 residues. V lost 3 bases to trimming and J lost 2 bases, with 11 bases between them. In DNA, the CDR3 is TGCGCCAGCAGCTCCGGAGGTCCCAACTATGGCTACACCTTC. Protein sequence: CASSSGGPNYGYTF.

This clonotype was counted at least ten times. The chain carries TRBV28 and TRBJ2-5; 7 bases match TRBD1. This CDR3 comprises 15 residues. Germline CDR1 is MDHEN and CDR2 is SYDVKM. V lost 5 bases, J lost 2 bases, and 8 bases stayed unmatched. CDR3 loop: CASSTGTENQETQYF. CDR3 DNA: TGTGCCAGCAGTACCGGGACAGAAAATCAAGAGACCCAGTACTTC.

On this clonotype itself: An end of the junction differs from the germline gene, which may be a read error. V usage is TRBV6-2 or TRBV6-3 and J usage is TRBJ2-3; D is unclear. CDR3 length: 14 residues. Germline-derived CDR1 and CDR2 are MNHEY and SVGEGT. CDR3 sequence (DNA): TGTGCCAGCAGTTACGATGGCGCGGCCTCTACGCGGTATTTT. This translates into CASSYDGAASTRYF.

The CDR3 DNA reads as TGTGCCAGCAGTTCCTTCTTGTCTTACGAGCAGTACTTC. This sequence encodes CASSSFLSYEQYF. This chain connects TRBV2 to TRBJ2-5, with no clear D. The J call could be wrong; TRBJ2-7 is a better fit for the DNA end. From germline, CDR1 is SNHLY and CDR2 FYNNEI. This CDR3 contains 13 residues.

This chain joins TRBV20-1 and TRBJ2-7; tentative D call: TRBD2 (6 bases). The assigned J gene may be wrong: the sequence end matches TRBJ2-5 better. Germline CDR1 reads DFQATT; CDR2 reads SNEGSKA (reference sequence). This CDR3 contains 12 residues. The CDR3: CSAKGLSETQYF. CDR3 nucleotides: TGCAGTGCTAAGGGACTGTCGGAGACCCAGTACTTC.

The V call is TRBV29-1, the J call TRBJ1-2; D uncertain. From germline, CDR1 is SQVTM and CDR2 ANQGSEA. Between the trimmed V and J ends, which lost 4 bases and 0 bases, there was a span of 15 bases. The CDR3 runs 15 residues. The DNA for the CDR3 is TGCAGCGTTGGAGATCCCGAGTTTACTAACTATGGCTACACCTTC. Translation: CSVGDPEFTNYGYTF.

The gene calls are TRBV7-2 and TRBJ2-3; D is unclear. This CDR3 comprises 13 residues. V was trimmed by 5 bases and J by 5 bases, leaving 11 bases between them. The germline V gene has CDR1 SGHTA and CDR2 FQGNSA. In DNA form, the CDR3 reads TGTGCCAGCAGCCAAGCGACGGGAGATACGCAGTATTTT. Protein product: CASSQATGDTQYF.